Listed below are T cell receptor beta chains from one sample, sequenced in a study of T-cell reconstitution after alpha-beta-depleted transplantation in children. TCRdb re-analysed the PCR reads in MiXCR, keeping a single row per CDR3 protein. The data contain about 110,000 distinct CDR3 sequences, around 10% of them singletons. The specimen comprised PBMCs from the stem cell graft donor, sampled from the stem cell graft. The receptors originated from a human donor who donated a stem cell graft to a child with acute lymphoblastic leukemia. Both conserved end residues are part of each CDR3. Fields, in order: CDR3 DNA, CDR3 protein, clone size, J gene, V gene, D gene. A D gene is named only where the DNA matches it firmly. The size entry is marked missing in some rows and otherwise reads once, few, many or a size class.

CDR3nt: TGTGCCAGCAGTTTAAAAGGAGCGAACACTGAAGCTTTCTTT; CDR3aa: CASSLKGANTEAFF; abundance: many; j_gene: TRBJ1-1; v_gene: TRBV12-3/TRBV12-4; d_gene: -
CDR3nt: TGTGCCAGCAGTTTCCTCAAAGGGCCTCAAGAGACCCAGTACTTC; CDR3aa: CASSFLKGPQETQYF; abundance: many; j_gene: TRBJ2-5; v_gene: TRBV28; d_gene: -
CDR3nt: TGTGCCAGCAGCTTAGGGCTAGCGGGGGCCTCTGGGGCCAACGTCCTGACTTTC; CDR3aa: CASSLGLAGASGANVLTF; abundance: many; j_gene: TRBJ2-6; v_gene: TRBV11-1; d_gene: TRBD2
CDR3nt: TGCAGTGCTCCCCCCCTAGCGGGAGACTACGAGCAGTACTTC; CDR3aa: CSAPPLAGDYEQYF; abundance: many; j_gene: TRBJ2-7; v_gene: TRBV20-1; d_gene: TRBD2
CDR3nt: TGTGCCAGCAGTCAAGACAGGGGGCTGGGTGAGACCCAGTACTTC; CDR3aa: CASSQDRGLGETQYF; abundance: many; j_gene: TRBJ2-5; v_gene: TRBV6-1; d_gene: TRBD1
CDR3nt: TGTGCCAGCAGCCTCCCACCTTCCCTAAACGGCAATGAGCAGTTCTTC; CDR3aa: CASSLPPSLNGNEQFF; abundance: many; j_gene: TRBJ2-1; v_gene: TRBV7-9; d_gene: -
CDR3nt: TGTGCCAGCAGCTTACGAACTAGTGCCCCTTCATACAATGAGCAGTTCTTC; CDR3aa: CASSLRTSAPSYNEQFF; abundance: many; j_gene: TRBJ2-1; v_gene: TRBV7-6; d_gene: -
CDR3nt: TGTGCCAGCAGCTTGACAGGGGAGTGGGAGCAGTACTTC; CDR3aa: CASSLTGEWEQYF; abundance: many; j_gene: TRBJ2-7; v_gene: TRBV5-6; d_gene: TRBD1
CDR3nt: TGTGCCAGCAGTACCAGGAAGGAGGGGGCCGGCGATGAGCAGTTCTTC; CDR3aa: CASSTRKEGAGDEQFF; abundance: many; j_gene: TRBJ2-1; v_gene: TRBV12-3/TRBV12-4; d_gene: -
CDR3nt: TGTGCCAGCAGCTTGGTGCGGGAGGAAGGGGAGCTGTTTTTT; CDR3aa: CASSLVREEGELFF; abundance: -; j_gene: TRBJ2-2; v_gene: TRBV5-4; d_gene: TRBD2
CDR3nt: TGCAGTGCTAAGAACTTTGTGGACACCGGGGAGCTGTTTTTT; CDR3aa: CSAKNFVDTGELFF; abundance: many; j_gene: TRBJ2-2; v_gene: TRBV20-1; d_gene: -
CDR3nt: TGTGCCAGCAGCTTAATGGTGCTAGCGGGAGGGTCCACCGGGGAGCTGTTTTTT; CDR3aa: CASSLMVLAGGSTGELFF; abundance: many; j_gene: TRBJ2-2; v_gene: TRBV11-2; d_gene: TRBD2
CDR3nt: TGTGCCAGCAGCCCAAGGAGGGGCCCGAGCCCAGATACGCAGTATTTT; CDR3aa: CASSPRRGPSPDTQYF; abundance: many; j_gene: TRBJ2-3; v_gene: TRBV7-8; d_gene: -
CDR3nt: TGTGCCAGCAGTCCAATAGCGGGAGGCACAGATACGCAGTATTTT; CDR3aa: CASSPIAGGTDTQYF; abundance: many; j_gene: TRBJ2-3; v_gene: TRBV28; d_gene: TRBD2
CDR3nt: TGCGCCAGCAGCTTTGTGCCAGGGGGATCCGGGGAGCTGTTTTTT; CDR3aa: CASSFVPGGSGELFF; abundance: many; j_gene: TRBJ2-2; v_gene: TRBV5-1; d_gene: TRBD1
CDR3nt: TGTGCCAGCAGCCCATCCTTCGGGAGGGAGTCCTACGAGCAGTACTTC; CDR3aa: CASSPSFGRESYEQYF; abundance: medium-sized; j_gene: TRBJ2-7; v_gene: TRBV7-8; d_gene: TRBD2
CDR3nt: TGTGCCAGCAGCCATCGTCATGCGGGGAGTGAAGCTTTCTTT; CDR3aa: CASSHRHAGSEAFF; abundance: many; j_gene: TRBJ1-1; v_gene: TRBV3-1; d_gene: -
CDR3nt: TGTGCCAGCAGTCCAGACAGGGGGACAAACAATGAGCAGTTCTTC; CDR3aa: CASSPDRGTNNEQFF; abundance: many; j_gene: TRBJ2-1; v_gene: TRBV12-3/TRBV12-4; d_gene: TRBD1
CDR3nt: TGTGCCAGCAGTCCCCCCGTAGGAGGAGGAAGCAATCAGCCCCAGCATTTT; CDR3aa: CASSPPVGGGSNQPQHF; abundance: few; j_gene: TRBJ1-5; v_gene: TRBV6-2/TRBV6-3; d_gene: -
CDR3nt: TGTGCCAGCAGTTACTCGCTAGCTGGGGCAGATACGCAGTATTTT; CDR3aa: CASSYSLAGADTQYF; abundance: -; j_gene: TRBJ2-3; v_gene: TRBV6-2/TRBV6-3; d_gene: -
CDR3nt: TGTGCCAGCAGCTTTGGGGAGCAGCCCCAGCATTTT; CDR3aa: CASSFGEQPQHF; abundance: medium-sized; j_gene: TRBJ1-5; v_gene: TRBV11-1; d_gene: -
CDR3nt: TGCAGTGCTCTGGGTGAGACCCAGTACTTC; CDR3aa: CSALGETQYF; abundance: many; j_gene: TRBJ2-5; v_gene: TRBV20-1; d_gene: -
CDR3nt: TGTGCCAGCAGTGAAGGGAGGGGGAGCAATTCACCCCTCCACTTT; CDR3aa: CASSEGRGSNSPLHF; abundance: many; j_gene: TRBJ1-6; v_gene: TRBV6-1; d_gene: -
CDR3nt: TGTGCCAGCAGCTTAGTAGCCCGGCAGGGTGCAGATACGCAGTATTTT; CDR3aa: CASSLVARQGADTQYF; abundance: -; j_gene: TRBJ2-3; v_gene: TRBV7-9; d_gene: -
CDR3nt: TGTGCCAGTCATCCCGCAGGGGAGCCCTACGAGCAGTACTTC; CDR3aa: CASHPAGEPYEQYF; abundance: many; j_gene: TRBJ2-7; v_gene: TRBV18; d_gene: -
CDR3nt: TGCAGTGCTAGAGATCGGGGGACTAGAGGTCGAACCTACGAGCAGTACTTC; CDR3aa: CSARDRGTRGRTYEQYF; abundance: many; j_gene: TRBJ2-7; v_gene: TRBV20-1; d_gene: TRBD2
CDR3nt: TGCAGTGCTAGAGATTTCCGATACTCCTACGAGCAGTACTTC; CDR3aa: CSARDFRYSYEQYF; abundance: many; j_gene: TRBJ2-7; v_gene: TRBV20-1; d_gene: -
CDR3nt: TGTGCCAGCAGTTTGAGGATCGGACAGGGTAACAATGAGCAGTTCTTC; CDR3aa: CASSLRIGQGNNEQFF; abundance: many; j_gene: TRBJ2-1; v_gene: TRBV12-3/TRBV12-4; d_gene: TRBD1
CDR3nt: TGTGCCAGTAGTATAGCCCCAGGGGACTACGAGCAGTACTTC; CDR3aa: CASSIAPGDYEQYF; abundance: many; j_gene: TRBJ2-7; v_gene: TRBV19; d_gene: -
CDR3nt: TGCGCCAGCAGCCCGGGCCTCATGAACACTGAAGCTTTCTTT; CDR3aa: CASSPGLMNTEAFF; abundance: many; j_gene: TRBJ1-1; v_gene: TRBV5-1; d_gene: -
CDR3nt: TGTGCCAGCAGTCGGGGGTGGGGTGAGCAGTTCTTC; CDR3aa: CASSRGWGEQFF; abundance: -; j_gene: TRBJ2-1; v_gene: TRBV25-1; d_gene: -
CDR3nt: TGCGCCAGCAGCTTGGTAAAGGGAGGGTTCTCTGGGGCCAACGGCCTGACTTTC; CDR3aa: CASSLVKGGFSGANGLTF; abundance: few; j_gene: TRBJ2-6; v_gene: TRBV5-1; d_gene: TRBD2
CDR3nt: TGTGCCAGCAGCAGGGGGAGGGAAAAACTGTTTTTT; CDR3aa: CASSRGREKLFF; abundance: many; j_gene: TRBJ1-4; v_gene: TRBV6-7; d_gene: TRBD1
CDR3nt: TGTGCCAGCAGTGAGTGGACTAGCGGGAGGGACCAGTACTTC; CDR3aa: CASSEWTSGRDQYF; abundance: many; j_gene: TRBJ2-5; v_gene: TRBV6-1; d_gene: TRBD2
CDR3nt: TGTGCCAGCAGCTTAAGGGACAGGGGGCTGAGTGGAAACACCATATATTTT; CDR3aa: CASSLRDRGLSGNTIYF; abundance: many; j_gene: TRBJ1-3; v_gene: TRBV7-8; d_gene: TRBD1
CDR3nt: TGCGCCAGCAGCTTGGATTGGCAGTTCCAAGAGACCCAGTACTTC; CDR3aa: CASSLDWQFQETQYF; abundance: many; j_gene: TRBJ2-5; v_gene: TRBV5-1; d_gene: -
CDR3nt: TGTGCCATCAGTGGACGAGAAGGGGTCGACGCAGATACGCAGTATTTT; CDR3aa: CAISGREGVDADTQYF; abundance: many; j_gene: TRBJ2-3; v_gene: TRBV10-3; d_gene: -
CDR3nt: TGTGCCAGCAGTCTTGACACAGGGAATCGAGAGACCCAGTACTTC; CDR3aa: CASSLDTGNRETQYF; abundance: many; j_gene: TRBJ2-5; v_gene: TRBV6-6; d_gene: -
CDR3nt: TGTGCCAGCTCACCGGTACCAACTAATGAAAAACTGTTTTTT; CDR3aa: CASSPVPTNEKLFF; abundance: many; j_gene: TRBJ1-4; v_gene: TRBV18; d_gene: -
CDR3nt: TGCGCCAGCAGCTTGGACAGGGGTGGGGTGAACACTGAAGCTTTCTTT; CDR3aa: CASSLDRGGVNTEAFF; abundance: many; j_gene: TRBJ1-1; v_gene: TRBV5-1; d_gene: TRBD1
CDR3nt: TGTGCCAGCAGCGTAGTCCCGAGCTCCTATAATTCACCCCTCCACTTT; CDR3aa: CASSVVPSSYNSPLHF; abundance: many; j_gene: TRBJ1-6; v_gene: TRBV9; d_gene: -
CDR3nt: TGCAGCGTTGTGGGGGCTGGGGCCAACGTCCTGACTTTC; CDR3aa: CSVVGAGANVLTF; abundance: many; j_gene: TRBJ2-6; v_gene: TRBV29-1; d_gene: -
CDR3nt: TGCAGTGCTAGAGGTGGGGCCAACGTCCTGACTTTC; CDR3aa: CSARGGANVLTF; abundance: many; j_gene: TRBJ2-6; v_gene: TRBV20-1; d_gene: -
CDR3nt: TGCGCCAGCAGTCAAGGGGGGTTGCCAGGGAGTAATGAAAAACTGTTTTTT; CDR3aa: CASSQGGLPGSNEKLFF; abundance: -; j_gene: TRBJ1-4; v_gene: TRBV23-1; d_gene: -
CDR3nt: TGTGCCAGCAGTGAAGCGCGGCGGACAGGGGATCAGCCCCAGCATTTT; CDR3aa: CASSEARRTGDQPQHF; abundance: many; j_gene: TRBJ1-5; v_gene: TRBV6-1; d_gene: TRBD1
CDR3nt: TGTGCCAGCAGTTATGCACAGGGAGGGGTGAATCAGCCCCAGCATTTT; CDR3aa: CASSYAQGGVNQPQHF; abundance: many; j_gene: TRBJ1-5; v_gene: TRBV12-3/TRBV12-4; d_gene: -
CDR3nt: TGTGCCAGCAGCTTAGAATATGCAGAATATGGCTACACCTTC; CDR3aa: CASSLEYAEYGYTF; abundance: many; j_gene: TRBJ1-2; v_gene: TRBV7-2; d_gene: -
CDR3nt: TGTGCCAGCAACGAAGCAGGGAGGGGGTTGAACACTGAAGCTTTCTTT; CDR3aa: CASNEAGRGLNTEAFF; abundance: many; j_gene: TRBJ1-1; v_gene: TRBV6-2/TRBV6-3; d_gene: -